This T cell receptor (beta chain) originates from a study of blood T cell repertoires in COVID-19. Study background: Samples representing acute and convalescent COVID-19 were sourced from the United States, Italy and Spain. PBMCs, B-cell-depleted T cells, or T cells were the source of the cDNA or gDNA that made up the material.

Produced via immunoSEQ multiplex PCR; TCRdb's table is partial and in-frame only. Of 250,000 to 300,000 clones listed, 80% to 90% are singletons. Looked up from germline, CDR1 is SGHAT and CDR2 is FQNNGV. V was clipped by 1 base and J by 0 bases, with 9 bases between them. The CDR3 spans 16 residues. The source of this sequence is a woman between 70 and 85 years old with COVID-19, enrolled during active disease. The material sequenced was peripheral blood. The chain carries TRBV11-2 and TRBJ2-2, with D maybe TRBD2 (6 bases). The DNA for the CDR3 is TGTGCCAGCAGCTTAGGCGGGGTCGCGAACACCGGGGAGCTGTTTTTT. Encoded protein: CASSLGGVANTGELFF.